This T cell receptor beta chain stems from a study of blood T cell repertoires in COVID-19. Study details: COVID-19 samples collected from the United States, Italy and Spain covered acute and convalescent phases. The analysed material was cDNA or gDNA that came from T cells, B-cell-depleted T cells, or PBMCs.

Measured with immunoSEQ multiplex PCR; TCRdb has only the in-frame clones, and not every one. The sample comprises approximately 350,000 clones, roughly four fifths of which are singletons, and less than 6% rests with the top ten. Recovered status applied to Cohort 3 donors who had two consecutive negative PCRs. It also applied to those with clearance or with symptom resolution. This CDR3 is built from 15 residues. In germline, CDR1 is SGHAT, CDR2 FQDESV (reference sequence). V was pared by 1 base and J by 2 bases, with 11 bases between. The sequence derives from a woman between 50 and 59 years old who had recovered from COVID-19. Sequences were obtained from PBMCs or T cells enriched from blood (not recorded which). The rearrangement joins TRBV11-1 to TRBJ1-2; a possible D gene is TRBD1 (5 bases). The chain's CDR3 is CASSLESGDNYGYTF. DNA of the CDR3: TGTGCCAGCAGCTTAGAAAGCGGGGACAACTATGGCTACACCTTC. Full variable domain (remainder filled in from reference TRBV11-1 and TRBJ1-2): EAEVAQSPRYKITEKSQAVAFWCDPISGHATLYWYRQILGQGPELLVQFQDESVVDDSQLPKDRFSAERLKGVDSTLKIQPAELGDSAMYLCASSLESGDNYGYTFGSGTRLTVV.